The entry below gives a single T cell receptor beta chain sequence along with its context. CDR3 length: 15 residues. The V gene's germline CDR1 is SGHVS and CDR2 FQNEAQ. V was pared by 3 bases and J by 7 bases, with 8 bases of the junction left unmatched. This sample is drawn from a study of blood T cell repertoires in COVID-19. As originally analysed: The authors estimated nucleated cell counts from reference gene primer amplification. Method: immunoSEQ multiplex PCR; TCRdb's copy keeps in-frame clones and lacks some. Clonal size and the V and J genes are those of that table, whereas D and trimming came from the DNA. This sample has approximately 330,000 clones; about 90% occur once, and the top ten carry just under 9.5%. Enrolled through a virtual design, the participants were between about 18 and 100 years of age and came from about two dozen US areas. Among Cohort 3 donors, those recovered had two negative PCRs, clearance, or symptom resolution.

The TCR was taken from a woman in her twenties or thirties who had recovered from COVID-19. Sequenced sample: PBMCs or T cells enriched from blood (not recorded which). The gene calls are TRBV7-8 and TRBJ1-4; 7 bases fit TRBD1. As DNA, the CDR3 is TGTGCCAGCAGCTTCCACAGGGGCCTTCCTGAAAAACTGTTTTTT. The encoded protein is CASSFHRGLPEKLFF.